This T cell receptor beta chain was observed in a study of shared clonotypes between healthy human individuals. TCRdb's table, derived via immunoSEQ multiplex PCR, lists solely in-frame clones and lacks some. The data hold fewer than 400,000 clones, with about 74% observed a single time. Concerning this clone: Its cognate antigen is unknown.

This CDR3 is 15 amino acids long. The germline V gene has CDR1 SEHNR and CDR2 FQNEAQ (reference sequence). J lost 3 bases, V lost 1 base, and 4 bases had no gene match. The study's findings and limits: Larger estimated richness was generally seen in naive subsets than in memory subsets. Across a handful of donors, naive CD4 shared approximately 4.5%, naive CD8 around 4%, memory CD4 less than 2.5%, memory CD8 under 0.5%.

Sequencing input: memory CD4+ T cells sorted from blood. Indicated subset: CD45RA-negative fraction. The TCR was taken from a man aged 25-40 years in good health. The rearrangement links TRBV7-9 to TRBJ1-2, with 8 nucleotides matching TRBD1. CDR3 region: CASSLGSGQDYGYTF. The CDR3 DNA reads TGTGCCAGCAGCTTAGGGTCGGGACAGGACTATGGCTACACCTTC. Combining the CDR3 with reference TRBV7-9 and TRBJ1-2 gives the whole variable domain DTGVSQNPRHKITKRGQNVTFRCDPISEHNRLYWYRQTLGQGPEFLTYFQNEAQLEKSRLLSDRFSAERPKGSFSTLEIQRTEQGDSAMYLCASSLGSGQDYGYTFGSGTRLTVV.